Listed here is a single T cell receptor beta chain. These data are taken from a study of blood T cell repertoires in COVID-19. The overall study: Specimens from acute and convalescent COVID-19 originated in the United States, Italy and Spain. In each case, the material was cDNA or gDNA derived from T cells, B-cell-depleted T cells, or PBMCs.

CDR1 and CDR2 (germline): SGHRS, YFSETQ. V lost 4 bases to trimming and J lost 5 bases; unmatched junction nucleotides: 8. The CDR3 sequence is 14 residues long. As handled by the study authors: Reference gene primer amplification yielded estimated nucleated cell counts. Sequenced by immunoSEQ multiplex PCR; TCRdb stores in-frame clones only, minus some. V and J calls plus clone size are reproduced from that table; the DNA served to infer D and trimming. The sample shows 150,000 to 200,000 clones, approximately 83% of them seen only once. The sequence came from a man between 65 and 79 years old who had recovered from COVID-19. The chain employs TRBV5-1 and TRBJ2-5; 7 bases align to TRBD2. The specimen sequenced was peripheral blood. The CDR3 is CASSPGTTKETQYF. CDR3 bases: TGCGCCAGCAGCCCCGGGACTACGAAGGAGACCCAGTACTTC.